This is a list of T cell receptor beta chains from one sample in a study of blood T cell repertoires in COVID-19. Produced via immunoSEQ multiplex PCR; TCRdb's table is partial and in-frame only. The data show more than 140,000 clones, roughly 84% seen once. Sequenced: peripheral blood. The receptors shown here come from a woman between 50 and 59 years old in a cohort sampled during active or convalescent COVID-19. The CDR3 runs from the conserved cysteine through the conserved F or W. D genes are given only for firm matches. Rows may omit the clone size; those that give it use once, few, many or a size class.

d_call clone_size j_call v_call cdr3_aa cdr3_nt
- - TRBJ2-7 TRBV6-1 CASSEAGGAYLYEQYF TGTGCCAGCAGTGAAGCTGGGGGGGCATATCTTTACGAGCAGTACTTC
- - TRBJ1-1 TRBV19 CATQTARNTEAFF TGTGCCACTCAGACAGCAAGGAACACTGAAGCTTTCTTT
- once TRBJ2-2 TRBV7-2 CASSSHLAGINTGELFF TGTGCCAGCAGTTCTCACCTGGCGGGAATAAACACCGGGGAGCTGTTTTTT
TRBD2 - TRBJ2-7 TRBV6-2/TRBV6-3 CASSVSGTRFYEQYF TGTGCCAGCAGTGTATCCGGGACTAGGTTTTACGAGCAGTACTTC
TRBD1 - TRBJ2-7 TRBV5-1 CASSSRQGDEQYF TGCGCCAGCAGCTCAAGACAGGGCGACGAGCAGTACTTC
- - TRBJ1-1 TRBV2 CASSPTATGNTEAFF TGTGCCAGCAGTCCGACCGCGACAGGGAACACTGAAGCTTTCTTT
- few TRBJ1-2 TRBV19 CASLPTVGYYGYTF TGTGCCAGTCTTCCGACAGTAGGTTACTATGGCTACACCTTC
- - TRBJ1-2 TRBV5-1 CASSLGGAVTAEGGYTF TGCGCCAGCAGCTTGGGTGGAGCGGTGACTGCGGAAGGTGGCTACACCTTC
TRBD2 - TRBJ2-7 TRBV6-2/TRBV6-3 CASSYIGGGYYEQYF TGTGCCAGCAGTTACATTGGCGGGGGGTACTACGAGCAGTACTTC
TRBD1 - TRBJ1-6 TRBV11-2 CASSLVGTGYNSPLHF TGTGCCAGCAGCTTAGTCGGGACAGGGTATAATTCACCCCTCCACTTT
TRBD1 - TRBJ1-1 TRBV19 CASNTGQGASTEAFF TGTGCCAGTAACACTGGACAGGGGGCGAGCACTGAAGCTTTCTTT
- - TRBJ2-7 TRBV30 CAWSVAQGSPYF -
- - TRBJ2-1 TRBV5-1 CASSLDGGALREQFF TGCGCCAGCAGCTTAGATGGGGGGGCCCTCCGTGAGCAGTTCTTC
TRBD2 - TRBJ2-1 TRBV9 CASSVGGGTSSYNEQFF TGTGCCAGCAGCGTAGGCGGGGGGACAAGCTCCTACAATGAGCAGTTCTTC
- once TRBJ2-7 TRBV5-1 CASSSGRRGALLVYEQYF TGCGCCAGCAGCTCCGGGCGACGGGGGGCGCTTCTGGTCTACGAGCAGTACTTC
- - TRBJ1-6 TRBV5-4 CASSLNRELSPLHF TGTGCCAGCAGCCTAAACAGGGAATTATCACCCCTCCACTTT
- - TRBJ1-2 TRBV19 CASSPNQVAAWGYTF TGTGCCAGTAGTCCAAACCAGGTCGCTGCTTGGGGCTACACCTTC
- - TRBJ2-3 TRBV5-5 CASSSPGVLNTPSDTQYF TGTGCCAGCAGCTCCCCCGGGGTCCTAAACACCCCATCAGATACGCAGTATTTT
- - TRBJ1-5 TRBV4-2 CASSQERNQPQHF TGTGCCAGCAGCCAAGAGCGGAATCAGCCCCAGCATTTT
- - TRBJ1-5 TRBV28 CASIRSRGVDQPQHF TGTGCCAGCATTAGATCCCGGGGTGTGGATCAGCCCCAGCATTTT